This note documents a single TCR beta chain sequence. Its antigen is undetermined. This sample was included in a study of blood T cells in healthy people across ages. Study results and limitations: Fewer expanded clones and more diversity marked long-lived versus aged donors.

Then a second PCR, running about 6 to 12 cycles, was carried out with a sample-barcoded 5' primer and a J-beta primer mix. Through a template-switch adaptor with 12 random nucleotides, each cDNA molecule received a tag. TCRdb fed the 5' RACE reads into MiXCR, producing one record per CDR3 protein. This table has 1.2 million to 1.5 million distinct CDR3 sequences, roughly 64% appearing once. The CDR3 extends over 17 amino acids. CDR1 is SGDLS, CDR2 YYNGEE, per germline. Trimming removed 0 bases from V and 0 bases from J, with 10 bases in between. Sequencing used blood. The TCR sequence derives from a man aged 18 to 30 in good health. This chain uses TRBV9 with TRBJ2-6, with a weak D call TRBD2 (5 bases). CDR3 loop: CASSVGEPNSGANVLTF. The CDR3 nucleotides read TGTGCCAGCAGCGTAGGGGAGCCCAACTCTGGGGCCAACGTCCTGACTTTC.